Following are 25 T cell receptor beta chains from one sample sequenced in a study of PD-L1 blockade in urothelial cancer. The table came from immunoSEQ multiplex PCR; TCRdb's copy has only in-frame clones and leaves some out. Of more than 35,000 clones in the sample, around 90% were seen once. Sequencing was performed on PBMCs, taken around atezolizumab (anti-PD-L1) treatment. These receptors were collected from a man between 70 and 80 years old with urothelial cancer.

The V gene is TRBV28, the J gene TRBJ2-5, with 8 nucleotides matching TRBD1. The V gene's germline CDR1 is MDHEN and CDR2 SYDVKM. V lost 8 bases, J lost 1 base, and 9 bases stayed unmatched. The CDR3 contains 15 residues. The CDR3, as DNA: TGTGCCAGCTATTCCGGGACAGGAGTCCAAGAGACCCAGTACTTC. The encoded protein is CASYSGTGVQETQYF.

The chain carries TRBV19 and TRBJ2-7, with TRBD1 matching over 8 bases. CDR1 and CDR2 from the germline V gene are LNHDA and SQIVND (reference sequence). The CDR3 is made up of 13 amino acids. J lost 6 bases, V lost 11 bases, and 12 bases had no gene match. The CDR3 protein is CASRRDRRAEQYF. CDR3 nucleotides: TGTGCCTCTCGCCGGGACAGGAGGGCCGAGCAGTACTTC.

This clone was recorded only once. The CDR3 sequence is CASSLAAGGTGELFF. As DNA, the CDR3 is TGCGCCAGCAGCTTGGCCGCAGGAGGCACCGGGGAGCTGTTTTTT. The chain employs TRBV5-1 and TRBJ2-2; perhaps TRBD2 as D (5 bases). The CDR3 length is 15 residues. V was cut by 0 bases and J by 4 bases, with 10 bases left in between. Germline CDR1 and CDR2: SGHRS and YFSETQ. Drawing the rest from reference TRBV5-1 and TRBJ2-2, the complete variable domain is KAGVTQTPRYLIKTRGQQVTLSCSPISGHRSVSWYQQTPGQGLQFLFEYFSETQRNKGNFPGRFSGRQFSNSRSEMNVSTLELGDSALYLCASSLAAGGTGELFFGEGSRLTVL.

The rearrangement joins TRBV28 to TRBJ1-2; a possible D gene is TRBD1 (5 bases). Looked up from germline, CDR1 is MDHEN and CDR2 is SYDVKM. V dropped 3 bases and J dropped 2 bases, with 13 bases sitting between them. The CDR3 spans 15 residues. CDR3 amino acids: CASSFGGTQNYGYTF. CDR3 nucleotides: TGTGCCAGCAGTTTCGGGGGGACCCAGAACTATGGCTACACCTTC.

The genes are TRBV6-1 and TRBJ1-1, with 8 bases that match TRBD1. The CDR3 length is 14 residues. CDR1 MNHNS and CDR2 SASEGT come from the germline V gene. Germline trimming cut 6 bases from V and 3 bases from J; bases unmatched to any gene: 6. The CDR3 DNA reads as TGTGCCAGCAGCCAGGACAGGGCGGACACTGAAGCTTTCTTT. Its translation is CASSQDRADTEAFF.

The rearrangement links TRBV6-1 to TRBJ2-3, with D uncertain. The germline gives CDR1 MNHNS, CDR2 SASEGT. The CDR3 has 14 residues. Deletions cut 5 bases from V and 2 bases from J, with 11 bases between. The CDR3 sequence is CASSPTAPTDTQYF. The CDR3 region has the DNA TGTGCCAGCAGTCCTACAGCCCCCACAGATACGCAGTATTTT.

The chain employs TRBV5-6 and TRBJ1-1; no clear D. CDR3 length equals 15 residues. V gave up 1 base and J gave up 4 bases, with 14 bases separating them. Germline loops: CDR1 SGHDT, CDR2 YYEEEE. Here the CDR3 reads CASSLPGLFGTEAFF. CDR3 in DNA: TGTGCCAGCAGCTTGCCCGGACTCTTCGGCACTGAAGCTTTCTTT.

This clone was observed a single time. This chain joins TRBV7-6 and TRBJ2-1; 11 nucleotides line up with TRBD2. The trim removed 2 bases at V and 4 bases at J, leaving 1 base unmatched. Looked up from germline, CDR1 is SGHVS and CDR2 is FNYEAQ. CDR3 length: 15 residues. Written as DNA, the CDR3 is TGTGCCAGCAGCTTATCTAGCGGGGGGTACAATGAGCAGTTCTTC. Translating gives CASSLSSGGYNEQFF.

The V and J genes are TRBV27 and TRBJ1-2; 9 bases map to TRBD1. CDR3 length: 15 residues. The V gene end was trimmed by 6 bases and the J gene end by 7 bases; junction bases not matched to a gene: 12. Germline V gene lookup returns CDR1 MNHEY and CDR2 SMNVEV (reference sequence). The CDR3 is CASSPEQGALGGYTF. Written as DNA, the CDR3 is TGTGCCAGCAGCCCGGAACAGGGGGCTTTAGGTGGCTACACCTTC.

CDR3 sequence reads: CASKTGGERTEAFF. The CDR3 bases are TGTGCCAGCAAAACAGGGGGCGAGAGGACTGAAGCTTTCTTT. The V gene is TRBV28, the J gene TRBJ1-1; 9 bases align to TRBD1. V lost 7 bases and J lost 5; bases outside the gene matches: 8. The CDR3 totals 14 residues. Germline V gene lookup returns CDR1 MDHEN and CDR2 SYDVKM.

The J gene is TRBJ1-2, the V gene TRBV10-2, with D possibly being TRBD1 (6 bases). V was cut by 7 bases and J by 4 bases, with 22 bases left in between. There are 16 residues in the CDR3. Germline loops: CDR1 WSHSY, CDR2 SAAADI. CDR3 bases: TGCGCCAGCACCTCCTTGGTTAGGGGGGGAAGCTATGGCTACACCTTC. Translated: CASTSLVRGGSYGYTF.

CDR3 in DNA: TGTGCCAGCAGCTTCACTAGCGGGAGCACAGATACGCAGTATTTT. It is translated as CASSFTSGSTDTQYF. The chain joins TRBV11-2 to TRBJ2-3; 9 positions agree with TRBD2. This CDR3 is 15 amino acids long. V gave up 3 bases and J gave up 0 bases; unmatched junction bases: 1. CDR1 SGHAT and CDR2 FQNNGV come from the germline V gene.

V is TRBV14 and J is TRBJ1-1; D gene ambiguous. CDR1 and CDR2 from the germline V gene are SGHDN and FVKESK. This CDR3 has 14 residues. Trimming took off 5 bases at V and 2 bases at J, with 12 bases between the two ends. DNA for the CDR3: TGTGCCAGCAGCTCCTACTCATCTAACACTGAAGCTTTCTTT. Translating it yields CASSSYSSNTEAFF.

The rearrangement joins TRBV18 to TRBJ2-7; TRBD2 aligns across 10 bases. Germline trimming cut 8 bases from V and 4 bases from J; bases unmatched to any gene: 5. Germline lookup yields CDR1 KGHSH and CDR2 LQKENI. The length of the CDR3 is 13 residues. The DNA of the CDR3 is TGTGCCAGCCGGACTAGCGGAGAGTACGAGCAGTACTTC. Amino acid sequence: CASRTSGEYEQYF.

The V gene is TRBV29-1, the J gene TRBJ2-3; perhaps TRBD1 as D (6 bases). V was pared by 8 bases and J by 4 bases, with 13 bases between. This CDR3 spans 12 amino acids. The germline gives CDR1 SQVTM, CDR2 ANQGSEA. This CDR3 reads CSITGRSDTQYF. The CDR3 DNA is TGCAGCATCACAGGGCGGTCAGATACGCAGTATTTT.

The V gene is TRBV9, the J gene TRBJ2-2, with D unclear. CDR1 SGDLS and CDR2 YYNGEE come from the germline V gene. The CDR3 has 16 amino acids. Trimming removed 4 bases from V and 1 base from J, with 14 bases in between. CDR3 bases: TGTGCCAGCAGCCCCAGAGGTGACGGGAACACCGGGGAGCTGTTTTTT. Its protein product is CASSPRGDGNTGELFF.

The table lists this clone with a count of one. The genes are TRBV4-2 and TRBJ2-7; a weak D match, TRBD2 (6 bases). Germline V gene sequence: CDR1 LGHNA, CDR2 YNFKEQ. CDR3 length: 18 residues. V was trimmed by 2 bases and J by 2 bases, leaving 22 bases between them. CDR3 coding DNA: TGTGCCAGCAGCCAATGGGGGGTGGCAGTGACCCAAACCTACGAGCAGTACTTC. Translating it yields CASSQWGVAVTQTYEQYF.

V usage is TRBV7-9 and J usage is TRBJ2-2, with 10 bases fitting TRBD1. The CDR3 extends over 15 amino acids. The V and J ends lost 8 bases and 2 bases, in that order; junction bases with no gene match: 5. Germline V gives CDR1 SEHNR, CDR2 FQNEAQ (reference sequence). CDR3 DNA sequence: TGTGCCAGCGACAGGGGGCCGGGAAACACCGGGGAGCTGTTTTTT. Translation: CASDRGPGNTGELFF.

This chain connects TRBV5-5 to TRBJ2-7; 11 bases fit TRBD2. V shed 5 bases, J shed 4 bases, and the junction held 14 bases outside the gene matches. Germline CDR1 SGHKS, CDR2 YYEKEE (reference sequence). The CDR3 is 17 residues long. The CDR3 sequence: CASRKGALAGGPYEQYF. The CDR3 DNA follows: TGTGCCAGCAGGAAGGGGGCGTTAGCGGGAGGGCCATACGAGCAGTACTTC.

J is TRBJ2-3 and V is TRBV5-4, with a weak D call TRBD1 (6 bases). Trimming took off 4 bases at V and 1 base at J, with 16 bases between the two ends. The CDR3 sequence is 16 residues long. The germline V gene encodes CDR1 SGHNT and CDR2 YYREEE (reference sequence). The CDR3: CASSGGPSEGTDTQYF. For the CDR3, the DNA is TGTGCCAGCAGCGGGGGCCCCAGCGAGGGCACAGATACGCAGTATTTT.

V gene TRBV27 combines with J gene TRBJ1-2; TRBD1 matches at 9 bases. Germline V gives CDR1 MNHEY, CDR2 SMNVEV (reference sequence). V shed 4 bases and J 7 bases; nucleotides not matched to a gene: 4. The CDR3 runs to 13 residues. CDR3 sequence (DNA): TGTGCCAGCAGTTGGGGACAGGGCTTTGGCTACACCTTC. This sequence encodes CASSWGQGFGYTF.

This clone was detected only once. CDR3 sequence (DNA): TGTGCCTGGAGCGTGCTAGACGTAGGGGGGCAGTATTTT. Translation gives CAWSVLDVGGQYF. This chain links TRBV30 with TRBJ2-3; a possible D gene is TRBD1 (6 bases). CDR1 is GTSNPN and CDR2 is SVGIG in the germline V gene (reference sequence). The V end was cut by 3 bases, the J end by 11 bases, with 18 bases between. The CDR3 consists of 13 residues.

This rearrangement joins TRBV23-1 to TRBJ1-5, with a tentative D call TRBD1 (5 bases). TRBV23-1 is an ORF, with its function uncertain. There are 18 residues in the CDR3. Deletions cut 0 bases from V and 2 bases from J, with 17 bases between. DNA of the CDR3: TGCGCCAGCAGTCAATCTTTGAGGCAGGGAAGAGGCAATCAGCCCCAGCATTTT. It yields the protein CASSQSLRQGRGNQPQHF.

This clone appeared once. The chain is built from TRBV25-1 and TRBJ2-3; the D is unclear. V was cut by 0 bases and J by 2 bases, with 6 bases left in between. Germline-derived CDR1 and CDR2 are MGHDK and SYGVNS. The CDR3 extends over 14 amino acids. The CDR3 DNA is TGTGCCAGCAGTGAATACCTAACCACAGATACGCAGTATTTT. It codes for CASSEYLTTDTQYF.

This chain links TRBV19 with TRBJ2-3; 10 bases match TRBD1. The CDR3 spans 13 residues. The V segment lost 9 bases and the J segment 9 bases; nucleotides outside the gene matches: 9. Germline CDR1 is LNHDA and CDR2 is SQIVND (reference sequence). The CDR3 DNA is TGTGCCAGCCACCGGGACAGGGGAGGGACGCAGTATTTT. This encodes CASHRDRGGTQYF.